Below, 5 T cell receptor beta chains from the same sample are listed, as sequenced in a study of beta chain features in type 1 diabetes. The antigens of these receptors remain unknown. Expressed TCRB transcripts were sequenced, since all the RNA that had been isolated was reverse transcribed. Data came from immunoSEQ multiplex PCR; TCRdb stores just in-frame clones and leaves some out. This sample yields about 640,000 clones, of which around 12% are seen a single time; around 0.12% belongs to the top ten. Study-wide findings and caveats: Type 1 diabetes patients had moderately but significantly shorter TCRB CDR3s in all four CD4+ subsets.

The sample comprised naive CD4+ T cells from blood. The receptors were sampled from a man younger than 40 with type 1 diabetes.

The chain couples TRBV19 to TRBJ2-6; D is ambiguous. CDR3 length: 13 residues. With 7 bases removed from V and 2 bases from J, the gap between germline ends came to 6 bases. CDR1 is LNHDA, CDR2 SQIVND, per germline (reference sequence). CDR3 sequence (DNA): TGTGCCAGTACCACCCCTGGGGCCAACGTCCTGACTTTC. This codes for CASTTPGANVLTF.

This chain links TRBV7-8 with TRBJ1-3; possibly TRBD1 for D (6 bases). Germline-derived CDR1 and CDR2 are SGHVS and FQNEAQ. Deletions cut 5 bases from V and 5 bases from J, with 22 bases between. CDR3 length: 17 amino acids. CDR3 residues: CASSGPRRDTERNTIYF. CDR3 coding DNA: TGTGCCAGCAGCGGACCGCGCCGGGACACCGAAAGAAACACCATATATTTT.

Only a few counts were recorded for this clone. The V gene is TRBV7-2, the J gene TRBJ1-6; 7 bases are shared with TRBD1. Germline V lookup: CDR1 SGHTA, CDR2 FQGNSA. There are 15 residues in the CDR3. V trimming: 5 bases; J trimming: 5 bases; junction bases outside the gene matches: 6. The CDR3 DNA sequence: TGTGCCAGCAGCCTCGGGACAGCCAATAATTCACCCCTCCACTTT. It translates to CASSLGTANNSPLHF.

This clone was seen more than once but under ten times. The chain recombines TRBV25-1 with TRBJ2-5, with D tentatively TRBD1 (5 bases). The J call may be wrong; the DNA end is better matched by TRBJ2-7. The CDR3 extends over 13 amino acids. CDR1 and CDR2 from the germline V gene are MGHDK and SYGVNS. CDR3 sequence (DNA): TGTGCCAGCAGTGAATACAGGGTCGGCGAGCAGTACTTC. This codes for CASSEYRVGEQYF.

V is TRBV7-9 and J is TRBJ2-2; D unresolved. CDR3 length equals 13 residues. CDR1 SEHNR and CDR2 FQNEAQ come from the germline V gene (reference sequence). Trimming removed 3 bases at V and 6 bases at J, with 8 bases between. CDR3 amino acids: CASSLQDAGELFF. The CDR3 nucleotides read TGTGCCAGCAGCTTGCAGGACGCCGGGGAGCTGTTTTTT.